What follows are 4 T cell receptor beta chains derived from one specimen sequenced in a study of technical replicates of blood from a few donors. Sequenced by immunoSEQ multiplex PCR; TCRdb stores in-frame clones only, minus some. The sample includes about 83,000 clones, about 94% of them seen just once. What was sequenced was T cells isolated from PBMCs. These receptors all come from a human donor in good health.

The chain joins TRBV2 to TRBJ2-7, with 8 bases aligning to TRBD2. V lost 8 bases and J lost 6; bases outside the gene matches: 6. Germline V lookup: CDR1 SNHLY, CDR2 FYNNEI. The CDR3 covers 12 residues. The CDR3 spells CASLGLGFEQYF. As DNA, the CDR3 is TGTGCCAGCCTGGGACTAGGGTTCGAGCAGTACTTC.

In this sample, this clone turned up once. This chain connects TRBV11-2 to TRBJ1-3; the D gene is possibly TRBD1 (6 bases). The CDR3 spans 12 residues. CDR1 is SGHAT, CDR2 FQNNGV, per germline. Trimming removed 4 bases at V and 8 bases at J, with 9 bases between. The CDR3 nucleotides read TGTGCCAGCAGCTCTCAGGGGTACACCATATATTTT. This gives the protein CASSSQGYTIYF.

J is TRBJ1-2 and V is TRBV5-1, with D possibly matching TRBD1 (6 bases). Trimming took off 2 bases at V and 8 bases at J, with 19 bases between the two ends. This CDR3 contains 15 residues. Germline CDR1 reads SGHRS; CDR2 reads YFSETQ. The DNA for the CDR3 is TGCGCCAGCAGCTTCCCATCAATGGACAGTAGCGGCTACACCTTC. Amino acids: CASSFPSMDSSGYTF.

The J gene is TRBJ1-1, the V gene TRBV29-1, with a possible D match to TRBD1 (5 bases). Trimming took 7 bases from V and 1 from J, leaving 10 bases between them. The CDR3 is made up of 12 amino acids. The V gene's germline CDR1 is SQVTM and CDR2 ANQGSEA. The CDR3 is CSARQWNTEAFF. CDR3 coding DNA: TGCAGCGCTCGACAGTGGAACACTGAAGCTTTCTTT.